This TCR beta chain appears in the sequencing data of a study of cytomegalovirus exposure and HLA in healthy donors (dated by TCRdb to about 2017). About the study as a whole: In an earlier analysis of some 550 of the donors, 276 Gb of sequence data and 90 million to 120 million unique TCR beta sequences from about 179 million T cells were reported. The study aimed to test whether cataloging public T cell receptors could reveal signatures of past pathogen exposure. Both class I and class II loci were covered by HLA typing, at four-digit resolution. Alongside the repertoire data, information on donor age, sex, ethnicity and CMV serostatus was compiled. Several DR-DQ haplotypes were treated as single units for association and clustering because of strong linkage in the cohort. The later analysis used no new phenotypic data to find candidate immune exposures, relying instead on TCR beta sequences and their occurrence across donors. Among around 400 genotyped donors of the cohort, an average of approximately 240,000 unique TCR beta nucleotide sequences was sequenced per donor, of which about 18% were non-productive. Among the roughly 370 genotyped donors, 81% belonged to the genetic ancestry cluster associated with self-reported Caucasian donors. In an earlier analysis of 550 to 700 of the donors, high-throughput TCR beta sequencing was used to judge whether each TCR beta V gene segment behaved as functional or pseudogenic. Every discovery cohort repertoire had been produced on one sequencing platform. To study patterns of TCR occurrence, a later analysis re-analyzed previously published TCR beta repertoires from several hundred donors and added high-resolution HLA genotyping. Along with the 666-subject first cohort, a separate validation cohort of over 90 different subjects was used. The T cell repertoires of 670 or so subjects were profiled by immunosequencing and related to cytomegalovirus serostatus. Genome-wide SNP genotypes for about 65% of the roughly 670 donors were used in a later genetic analysis, which treated that subset as a discovery cohort. High-throughput TCR immunosequencing, statistical association of individual TCRs with disease status, and machine learning were combined to predict cytomegalovirus infection status. The number of typed donors differed by locus: about 620-630 for A, B, C, DRB1 and DQB1; 500 to 550 for DQA1; some 610 for DPA1; and some 470 for DPB1. An early release that covered 640 HLA-typed donors contained about 300 gigabases of sequencing data and about 84 million unique TCR sequences.

As to this clone: Its antigen is currently not known. One base away there is no much larger clone; base qualities are not given.

From a lookup of the germline V gene, CDR1 and CDR2 are SGHRS and YFSETQ. The V end gives up 2 bases and the J end 2 bases, leaving 2 bases in the junction not matched to a gene. Including the terminal cysteine and phenylalanine, the CDR3 comprises 14 residues. Of the read, only the CDR3 DNA is kept; its 42 bases are in frame from base 1. In total, roughly 710 healthy bone marrow donors made up the cohort. At the time of sampling, every cohort member was nominally healthy, though immune exposures that went unrecorded were likely present. The donor tested CMV seronegative and was one of the 352 seronegative cohort members. A peripheral blood sample was provided by each donor, and peripheral blood mononuclear cells were used for TCR beta sequencing. The Qiagen DNeasy Blood Extraction Kit was used to extract genomic DNA from the blood cell samples. The paper's findings and limits, for the study overall: The authors suggested that the approach could potentially be generalized to other disease states and immunological phenotypes. In a later analysis, several top co-occurrence clusters were reported to appear linked to parvovirus B19, influenza, CMV and Epstein-Barr virus. An earlier analysis of several hundred of the donors showed that most TCR beta V segments appeared in productive rearrangements either about 87% or about 30% of the time, which broadly matched IMGT annotations. The only immune exposure information available for the cohort was CMV serostatus. In a later analysis, HLA-associated TCR beta chains showed more clonal expansion and lower generation probabilities than non-associated chains that were equally common. A cluster of highly shared sequence variants was judged likely to represent a technical artifact of the sequencing pipeline. The classifier was reported to diagnose cytomegalovirus status with high specificity and sensitivity in both the original and validation cohorts. While some public TCRs were present in many individuals, most TCR sequences turned up only very rarely across donors. In vitro tests confirmed that a few of the cytomegalovirus-associated TCR beta chains recognize cytomegalovirus antigens. According to a later genetic analysis, donors in an Asian-associated ancestry cluster had fewer N-insertions in productive TCRs than the approximately 650-donor mean. An association between a missense DCLRE1C variant and V-gene and J-gene trimming of TCR beta chains was found in a later genetic analysis and replicated in an independent cohort. The earlier analysis of fewer than 750 of the donors excluded some 15 rarely observed V segments, including chromosome 9 orphons, because counts were too low. The presence/absence analyses assumed that sequencing depth was roughly uniform across donors, and that assumption may not be true. When HLA alleles, especially DR and DQ, strongly co-occurred, attributing TCR associations to individual alleles was difficult. In a later analysis, most CMV-associated TCR beta chains were found to appear HLA-restricted, with HLA associations seemingly driven largely by CMV exposure. A further reported finding was that TCR beta sequences accurately predicted the HLA-A and HLA-B alleles for most subjects in the first cohort. At a false discovery rate of 0.05, a later analysis linked 16,951 TCR beta sequences to specific HLA alleles. In the study, around 160 TCR beta chains were listed as associated with cytomegalovirus. The cohort was sequenced for TCR beta chains only, and without alpha or paired-chain data the features that could be detected were limited. Linkage disequilibrium might explain the correlated functional status among segregating V segments, but an unknown experimental factor could not be ruled out. In a later analysis, TCR association rates were found to vary across HLA loci, with the most associated TCRs seen for DRB1 alleles and the fewest for HLA-C alleles. Because HLA typing was unavailable for some donors at each locus, only the typed subset was used in association tests. The 87-base-pair reads could not distinguish some IMGT-functional V segments, including TRBV6-2 and TRBV6-3, so those segments were excluded.

The method behind the library was the immunoSEQ multiplex PCR assay. For the multiplex PCR, a mixture combining 60 forward primers for TCR Vbeta segments and 13 reverse primers for TCR Jbeta segments was used. A multiplex PCR assay on genomic DNA amplified the CDR3 region of rearranged TCR beta genes. Amplified TCR beta libraries were sequenced as 87-base-pair reads on the Illumina HiSeq System. Turning to the authors' computational methods: A later analysis counted about 82 million unique TCR beta chains across the 666 repertoires, and around 9.9 million of these chains were shared by at least two donors. Raw reads were error-corrected and collapsed into unique sequences with a nearest-neighbor algorithm that merged closely related sequences to remove PCR and sequencing errors. CDR3 sequences were aligned to IMGT reference sequences to assign V, D and J gene segments. For a sequence to be retained, at least a six-nucleotide match to both a V gene segment and a J gene segment was required. A rearrangement was called productive if the CDR3 had no stop codons and remained in frame with V and J, and every other rearrangement was called non-productive. CDR3 was defined by IMGT convention, running from the second conserved V-encoded cysteine to the conserved J-encoded phenylalanine. The earlier analysis of 550 to 650 of the donors excluded any sequence lacking an unambiguous match to a single V gene segment. In an earlier analysis of several hundred of the donors, a V segment was called functional when productive rearrangements were above 56.7%, and segregating when the standard deviation between donors exceeded 5%. A statistical classification framework was developed to diagnose cytomegalovirus status using the catalog of TCR beta chain sequences. A later analysis assigned V and J genes by comparing TCR nucleotide sequences with IMGT/GENE-DB human TR gene sequences. Using the TCRdist pipeline, a later analysis assigned CDR3 sequences along with most-parsimonious VDJ recombination scenarios. In a later analysis, each TCR beta chain was defined by its CDR3 amino acid sequence together with its V-gene family, and reads without a unique V-gene family were excluded. To address suspected cross-contamination and a sequencing artifact, a later analysis removed approximately 600 highly shared, low-generation-probability nucleotide sequences. For each public chain, a later analysis derived a clonal expansion index from normalized ranks of inferred template counts within each repertoire. In a later analysis, generation probabilities were computed using a VDJ recombination model fitted to out-of-frame rearrangements, and the results were checked against IGoR. A later analysis scored TCR-TCR, TCR-HLA and TCR-CMV co-occurrence with hypergeometric tests, applying a repertoire-size bias correction to TCR pairs. A later analysis estimated false discovery rates by permuting HLA or CMV assignments 20 times. In a later analysis, co-occurring TCRs were grouped using DBSCAN, and TCRdist sequence similarity was added for clustering within HLA-allele-positive subsets. Repertoires with fewer than 30,000 or more than 120,000 public chains, plus five repertoires with anomalous nucleotide sharing, were excluded from co-occurrence clustering. Sourced from immuneACCESS, this table was stored by TCRdb with only in-frame sequences that have V and J called. A share of the clones is absent; for the studies checked, an unresolved V gene accounts for under half, and the remainder has no known explanation. That table is the source of V, J and clone size, and D and trimming were worked out from the DNA. Recorded for this sample are about 140,000 clones; about four fifths of them occurred a single time. Of the sample, less than 3.5% is held by the ten largest clones.

The receptor comes from a male donor in good health and CMV-seronegative. Sequenced sample: PBMCs. The rearranged chain carries TRBV5-1 and TRBJ2-5, with 8 junctional bases fitting TRBD1. The DNA sequence is TGCGCCAGCAGCTTTAGGGACAGGCAAGAGACCCAGTACTTC. It is translated as CASSFRDRQETQYF.